This T cell receptor (beta chain) was obtained from a study of cytomegalovirus exposure and HLA in healthy donors. V lost 0 bases, J lost 12 bases, and 7 bases stayed unmatched. The CDR3 has 13 residues. Germline V gene lookup returns CDR1 MNHEY and CDR2 SMNVEV (reference sequence). PCR amplification relied on 60 Vbeta primers (plus 13 Jbeta primers). Produced via immunoSEQ multiplex PCR; TCRdb's table is partial and in-frame only. The repertoire holds around 180,000 clones, with roughly 78% as singletons. The TCR originated in a woman aged 40 to 50 in good health and CMV-seronegative. V usage is TRBV27 and J usage is TRBJ2-7; TRBD2 matches 8 bases. The sample consisted of PBMCs. CDR3 protein: CASSLSRTSSRYF. CDR3 in DNA: TGTGCCAGCAGTTTATCTAGGACTAGCAGTAGGTACTTC.